A selection of T cell receptor beta chains follows, all from one sample in a study of regulatory T cells in long-lasting Graves disease. In TCRdb, the multiplex PCR reads were re-called with MiXCR into one record per CDR3 protein. The sample includes 450,000 to 650,000 distinct CDR3 sequences, about 15% of them seen just once. These data also featured in a second study, about T cells in Graves' hyperthyroidism and ophthalmopathy.

Sequencing was performed on peripheral blood mononuclear cells (PBMCs), taken at new diagnosis, from a patient treated with antithyroid drugs. All receptors derive from a woman aged 35-60 years with Graves disease. The CDR3 runs from the conserved cysteine through the conserved F or W. The D gene is left open where the match is weak. The listing skips clone size in some rows; elsewhere it reads once, few, many or a size class.

v_call,clone_size,j_call,d_call,cdr3_aa,cdr3_nt
TRBV29-1,.,TRBJ2-1,TRBD1,CSVDAPGQGNEQFF,TGCAGCGTTGACGCTCCGGGACAGGGAAATGAGCAGTTCTTC
TRBV25-1,few,TRBJ1-3,.,CASSDLRSSGNTIYF,TGTGCCAGCAGTGATCTGCGTTCCTCTGGAAACACCATATATTTT
TRBV5-4,.,TRBJ2-7,TRBD1,CASSPDSRDREWSMYEQYF,TGTGCCAGCAGCCCGGACTCCCGGGACAGGGAGTGGTCAATGTACGAGCAGTACTTC
TRBV28,many,TRBJ2-5,.,CASSLRGALKETQYF,TGTGCCAGCAGTTTACGCGGGGCTCTCAAAGAGACCCAGTACTTC
TRBV5-4,few,TRBJ1-5,.,CASSLVPGGNQPQHF,TGTGCCAGCAGCTTGGTTCCAGGGGGCAATCAGCCCCAGCATTTT
TRBV6-1,many,TRBJ1-1,.,CASSRGTTEAFF,TGTGCCAGCAGCCGGGGAACCACTGAAGCTTTCTTT
TRBV4-1,few,TRBJ2-2,.,CASSQVPGSGPTGELFF,TGCGCCAGCAGCCAGGTCCCTGGGAGCGGTCCCACCGGGGAGCTGTTTTTT
TRBV7-2,many,TRBJ1-2,.,CASSYASGGYGYTF,TGTGCCAGCAGCTACGCCTCGGGAGGCTATGGCTACACCTTC
TRBV6-4,many,TRBJ2-3,TRBD2,CASSATSSGTDTQYF,TGTGCCAGCAGTGCGACTAGCAGTGGGACAGATACGCAGTATTTT
TRBV7-2,many,TRBJ1-1,.,CASSSPGGAVSTEAFF,TGTGCCAGCAGCTCCCCTGGGGGAGCGGTAAGCACTGAAGCTTTCTTT
TRBV6-1,many,TRBJ1-5,.,CASSGAFGQPQHF,TGTGCCAGCAGTGGGGCTTTCGGTCAGCCCCAGCATTTT
TRBV27,few,TRBJ1-2,TRBD1,CASSFRDRGLGYTF,TGTGCCAGCAGCTTCCGGGACAGGGGATTAGGCTACACCTTC
TRBV19,few,TRBJ1-2,TRBD1,CASSIWGQTGYTF,TGTGCCAGTAGTATATGGGGACAGACTGGCTACACCTTC
TRBV3-1,.,TRBJ1-4,.,CASSHFSWKNEKLFF,TGTGCCAGCAGCCATTTTAGCTGGAAAAATGAAAAACTGTTTTTT
TRBV3-1,many,TRBJ1-5,.,CASSPGGTELQPQHF,TGTGCCAGCAGCCCCGGTGGAACAGAGCTTCAGCCCCAGCATTTT
TRBV6-1,.,TRBJ1-1,TRBD1,CASSEPRTGVKAFF,TGTGCCAGCAGTGAACCTAGGACAGGGGTTAAAGCTTTCTTT
TRBV7-8,many,TRBJ2-3,.,CASRYPWVDTQYF,TGTGCCAGCAGATACCCCTGGGTGGATACGCAGTATTTT
TRBV30,few,TRBJ2-5,.,CAWGDSSETQYF,TGTGCCTGGGGGGACTCATCAGAGACCCAGTACTTC
TRBV28,.,TRBJ2-2,.,CASSFPNTGELFF,TGTGCCAGCAGTTTTCCGAACACCGGGGAGCTGTTTTTT
TRBV14,few,TRBJ1-1,.,CASSQGQQAFF,TGTGCCAGCAGCCAAGGGCAGCAAGCTTTCTTT
TRBV20-1,.,TRBJ1-2,TRBD1,CSARIQDRAGYGYTF,TGCAGTGCTAGAATTCAGGACAGGGCGGGCTATGGCTACACCTTC
TRBV7-9,.,TRBJ1-3,.,CASSPPGQASGNTIYF,TGTGCCAGCAGCCCGCCCGGGCAGGCCTCTGGAAACACCATATATTTT
TRBV6-5,many,TRBJ1-6,.,CASSYLTGGINSPLHF,TGTGCCAGCAGTTACCTCACGGGGGGCATTAATTCACCCCTCCACTTT
TRBV27,many,TRBJ2-7,.,CASSFGQGTYEQYF,TGTGCCAGCAGTTTCGGGCAGGGAACCTACGAGCAGTACTTC
TRBV3-1,many,TRBJ1-1,.,CASSQLPVGGAFF,TGTGCCAGCAGCCAACTCCCAGTTGGAGGAGCTTTCTTT
TRBV5-1,few,TRBJ1-2,TRBD1,CASSSGAQGVADRYTF,TGCGCCAGCAGCTCGGGGGCCCAGGGGGTTGCGGATCGCTACACCTTC
TRBV27,many,TRBJ1-3,.,CASSFASGNTIYF,TGTGCCAGCAGTTTTGCCTCTGGAAACACCATATATTTT
TRBV2,many,TRBJ2-7,TRBD2,CASSSRTSGGHEQYF,TGTGCCAGCAGCTCAAGGACTAGCGGGGGCCACGAGCAGTACTTC
TRBV5-6,many,TRBJ2-7,.,CASSQSSEQYF,TGTGCCAGCAGCCAGTCCAGCGAGCAGTACTTC
TRBV12-3/TRBV12-4,many,TRBJ2-2,.,CASSFGRETFTGELFF,TGTGCCAGCAGTTTCGGCAGGGAAACATTCACCGGGGAGCTGTTTTTT
TRBV28,few,TRBJ1-5,TRBD1,CASSAGQINQPQHF,TGTGCCAGCAGTGCGGGACAGATCAATCAGCCCCAGCATTTT
TRBV20-1,.,TRBJ1-1,TRBD1,CSADRVYTEAFF,TGCAGTGCTGACAGGGTTTACACTGAAGCTTTCTTT
TRBV7-9,.,TRBJ1-4,TRBD1,CASSTDRAAGEKLFF,TGTGCCAGCAGCACGGACAGGGCGGCGGGAGAAAAACTGTTTTTT
TRBV12-3/TRBV12-4,.,TRBJ2-4,.,CASRGTLRGIQYF,TGTGCCAGCCGGGGGACTCTAAGGGGCATTCAGTACTTC
TRBV6-1,few,TRBJ1-2,.,CASSQTGRGYTF,TGTGCCAGCAGTCAGACTGGTAGGGGCTACACCTTC
TRBV4-1,few,TRBJ1-1,.,CASSLRGDGEAFF,TGCGCCAGCAGCCTTCGCGGTGATGGTGAAGCTTTCTTT
TRBV5-5,many,TRBJ2-5,.,CASSLMSIRARGGWTQYF,TGTGCCAGCAGCTTGATGAGCATACGGGCCAGGGGTGGTTGGACCCAGTACTTC
TRBV6-2/TRBV6-3,many,TRBJ1-5,TRBD1,CATGQSLYQPQHF,TGTGCCACGGGACAGAGCCTTTATCAGCCCCAGCATTTT
TRBV24-1,.,TRBJ2-5,TRBD2,CATSDPGGQETQYF,TGTGCCACCAGTGACCCGGGGGGGCAAGAGACCCAGTACTTC
TRBV7-9,many,TRBJ1-5,.,CASSERGEQPQHF,TGTGCCAGCAGCGAGAGGGGGGAACAGCCCCAGCATTTT
TRBV6-5,many,TRBJ2-5,.,CASSSPWLQETQYF,TGTGCCAGCAGTTCCCCTTGGCTTCAAGAGACCCAGTACTTC
TRBV6-2/TRBV6-3,few,TRBJ2-5,.,CASSKGEGKGETQYF,TGTGCCAGCTCAAAAGGTGAAGGGAAGGGAGAGACCCAGTACTTC
TRBV28,many,TRBJ2-3,.,CASHATGRGTDTQYF,TGTGCCAGCCATGCAACCGGGCGAGGCACAGATACGCAGTATTTT
TRBV12-3/TRBV12-4,many,TRBJ1-2,TRBD1,CASRDSLNYGYTF,TGTGCCAGTCGGGACAGTCTTAACTATGGCTACACCTTC
TRBV5-6,many,TRBJ1-2,TRBD1,CASSPSGQATDGYTF,TGTGCCAGCAGCCCCTCGGGACAGGCGACTGATGGCTACACCTTC
TRBV7-9,many,TRBJ2-1,.,CASSLDVQHNEQFF,TGTGCCAGCAGCTTAGACGTCCAACACAATGAGCAGTTCTTC
TRBV2,many,TRBJ1-1,.,CASRQGEAFF,TGTGCCAGCAGACAGGGTGAAGCTTTCTTT
TRBV12-3/TRBV12-4,many,TRBJ2-1,.,CASSLSGRNNDNEQFF,TGTGCCAGCAGTTTAAGCGGGCGAAACAATGACAATGAGCAGTTCTTC
TRBV5-1,.,TRBJ1-1,TRBD1,CASSVKGQIVEAFF,TGCGCCAGCAGCGTAAAGGGACAGATAGTTGAAGCTTTCTTT
TRBV4-1,.,TRBJ2-3,TRBD2,CASSQALIFAGGKDTQYF,TGCGCCAGCAGCCAAGCCCTAATTTTTGCGGGGGGGAAAGATACGCAGTATTTT